The T cell receptor (beta chain) described here comes from a study of blood T cell repertoires in COVID-19. For the study at large: Acute-phase and convalescent COVID-19 samples originated in the United States, Italy and Spain.

Sequencing was performed with immunoSEQ multiplex PCR; in TCRdb, only in-frame clones are kept and a portion is missing. The sample lists under 300,000 clones; roughly 86% were seen once. The clonotype originates from a man between 18 and 29 years old with active or convalescent COVID-19. The source material was peripheral blood.

CDR3 residues: CASSFGGQFFTGELFF. In DNA form, the CDR3 reads TGTGCCAGCAGCTTCGGAGGACAGTTTTTCACCGGGGAGCTGTTTTTT. The rearrangement uses TRBV7-2 and TRBJ2-2; D might be TRBD1 (6 bases). CDR1 and CDR2 (germline): SGHTA, FQGNSA. V was cut by 3 bases and J by 4 bases, with 15 bases left in between. The CDR3 loop spans 16 amino acids.